This T cell receptor beta chain was identified in a study of cytomegalovirus exposure and HLA in healthy donors. The wider study: Prior work identified 100 million to 130 million unique TCR beta sequences in about 179 million T cells.

The CDR3 runs 15 residues. Germline CDR1 is MGHRA and CDR2 is YSYEKL. V gave up 8 bases and J gave up 2 bases; unmatched junction bases: 8. Study outcomes and limitations: With high specificity and sensitivity, the classifier reportedly diagnosed cytomegalovirus status.

About this clone: Its matching antigen is unknown.

Researchers ran the PCR with 60 Vbeta and 13 Jbeta primers. Using immunoSEQ multiplex PCR, the repertoire was profiled, and TCRdb retains in-frame clones only, with some absent. Of some 160,000 clones in the sample, around four fifths were seen once. The rearrangement uses TRBV4-1 and TRBJ1-2, with 10 bases aligning to TRBD1. The sequence came from a woman aged 18-29 years in good health and CMV-seronegative. What was sequenced was PBMCs. In nucleotides, the CDR3 is TGCGCCAGCGTATTGGACAGGGGGGTGAACTATGGCTACACCTTC. Amino acids: CASVLDRGVNYGYTF.